The source of this T cell receptor beta chain is a study of blood T cell repertoires in COVID-19. V was pared by 6 bases and J by 3 bases, with 12 bases between. CDR3 length: 13 amino acids. TCRdb's copy holds only in-frame clones and misses some; the assay was immunoSEQ multiplex PCR. The table includes some 290,000 clones, about 88% detected once. This chain links TRBV12-3 or TRBV12-4 with TRBJ2-7, with a weak D call TRBD1 (6 bases). Material for sequencing was peripheral blood. The receptor comes from a woman aged 30 to 39 with COVID-19, enrolled during active disease. The CDR3 nucleotides read TGTGCCAGCAGCCTCGGACAGTACTACGAGCAGTACTTC. The encoded protein is CASSLGQYYEQYF.